This TCR beta chain was sequenced for a study of blood T cell repertoires in COVID-19. This table comes from immunoSEQ multiplex PCR, and its TCRdb copy is limited to in-frame clones, with some not included. The sample shows roughly 200,000 clones, around nine tenths of them seen only once. The CDR3 is 15 amino acids. Trimming removed 4 bases from V and 3 bases from J; junction bases left unmatched: 6. CDR1 and CDR2 (germline): SGHRS, YFSETQ. The sample taken for sequencing was PBMCs or T cells enriched from blood (not recorded which). The origin of this receptor is a woman younger than 45 who had been exposed to COVID-19. The rearrangement uses TRBV5-1 and TRBJ2-5; TRBD1 matches 10 bases. This CDR3 reads CASSRTGGQEETQYF. The CDR3 bases are TGCGCCAGCAGCCGGACAGGGGGACAGGAAGAGACCCAGTACTTC.